The sequence of this T cell receptor (beta chain) was determined in a study of blood T cells in healthy people across ages. The study, taken as a whole, reports: Leaving the PBMCs unsorted stopped any conclusive comparison of naive versus antigen-experienced cells. Diversity estimated from one million T cells was considered an underestimate. Unknown CMV status may confound age-related changes in expanded clones.

Healthy individuals of Caucasian origin from Russia, aged roughly 6 to 95, served as donors. Germline V gene sequence: CDR1 SGHVS, CDR2 FNYEAQ. CDR3 size: 12 residues. The V end was cut by 6 bases, the J end by 5 bases, with 9 bases between. A second PCR, run for about 7 to 11 cycles, used a sample-barcoded 5' primer plus a J-beta primer mix. TCRdb reprocessed the 5' RACE reads with MiXCR, giving one entry per CDR3 protein. The table has about 670,000 distinct CDR3 sequences, about 51% seen once; the top ten hold around an eighth. This clonotype was recorded a few times. What it binds is unknown. The TCR sequence derives from a woman of 80 years or more in good health. Sequencing input: blood. J is TRBJ2-3 and V is TRBV7-6, with D hard to call. The CDR3 loop is CASSRIGDTQYF. The CDR3 DNA is TGTGCCAGCAGTCGTATAGGAGATACGCAGTATTTT.